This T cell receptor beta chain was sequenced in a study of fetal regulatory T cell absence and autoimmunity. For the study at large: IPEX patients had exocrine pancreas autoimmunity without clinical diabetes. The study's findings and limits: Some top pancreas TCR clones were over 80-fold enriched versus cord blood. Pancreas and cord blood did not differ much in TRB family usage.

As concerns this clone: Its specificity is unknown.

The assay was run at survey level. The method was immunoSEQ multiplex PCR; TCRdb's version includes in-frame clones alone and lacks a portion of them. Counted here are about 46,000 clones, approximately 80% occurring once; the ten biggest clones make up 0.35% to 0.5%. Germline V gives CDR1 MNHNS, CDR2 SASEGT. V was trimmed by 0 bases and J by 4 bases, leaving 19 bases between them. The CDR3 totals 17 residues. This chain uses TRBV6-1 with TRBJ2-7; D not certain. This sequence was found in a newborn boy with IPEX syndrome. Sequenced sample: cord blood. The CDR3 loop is CASSEAGWSPSWYEQYF. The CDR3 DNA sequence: TGTGCCAGCAGTGAAGCTGGTTGGTCACCCTCATGGTACGAGCAGTACTTC.